The next 14 T cell receptor beta chains were all read from a single sample in a study of blood T cell repertoires in COVID-19. Generated by immunoSEQ multiplex PCR, the TCRdb table keeps only in-frame clones and is missing some. The sample yields some 270,000 clones, 85% to 90% seen once. The sequenced sample was PBMCs or T cells enriched from blood (not recorded which). The receptors derive from a woman in her thirties with acute COVID-19.

In this sample, this clone turned up once. The rearrangement joins TRBV27 to TRBJ2-2, with D possibly matching TRBD2 (6 bases). This CDR3 comprises 19 residues. V was shortened by 3 bases and J by 3 bases, with 23 bases between the two germline ends. CDR1 and CDR2 (germline): MNHEY, SMNVEV (reference sequence). CDR3 in amino acids: CASSFKTPSLARDTGELFF. Written as DNA, the CDR3 is TGTGCCAGCAGTTTTAAAACCCCCTCGCTAGCGCGTGACACCGGGGAGCTGTTTTTT.

V is TRBV15 and J is TRBJ2-3, with 11 bases identical to TRBD2. The CDR3 runs 16 residues. Losses at the gene ends were 1 base for V and 3 bases for J; bases not matched to a gene: 3. Germline V CDR1 and CDR2: LNHNV, YYDKDF (reference sequence). The CDR3 sequence: CATSRGPSGRTDTQYF. In DNA, the CDR3 is TGTGCCACCAGCAGAGGCCCTAGCGGGAGGACAGATACGCAGTATTTT.

V is TRBV4-1 and J is TRBJ1-4; tentatively, D is TRBD1 (5 bases). With 5 bases removed from V and 5 bases from J, the gap between germline ends came to 15 bases. The CDR3 loop spans 15 amino acids. From germline, CDR1 is MGHRA and CDR2 YSYEKL. CDR3 coding DNA: TGCGCCAGCAGCTCGGGAGTCGAGGGGAATGAAAAACTGTTTTTT. It codes for CASSSGVEGNEKLFF.

The chain's CDR3 is CASSDTSVYNEQFF. The CDR3 coding sequence is TGTGCCAGCAGTGATACCTCAGTATACAATGAGCAGTTCTTC. The chain joins TRBV2 to TRBJ2-1; D is uncertain. Germline CDR1 and CDR2: SNHLY and FYNNEI. The CDR3 extends over 14 amino acids. Trimming shortened V by 3 bases and J by 4 bases, and 10 bases separated the two germline ends. Full variable domain (outside the CDR3, taken from reference TRBV2 and TRBJ2-1): EPEVTQTPSHQVTQMGQEVILRCVPISNHLYFYWYRQILGQKVEFLVSFYNNEISEKSEIFDDQFSVERPDGSNFTLKIRSTKLEDSAMYFCASSDTSVYNEQFFGPGTRLTVL.

The chain uses TRBV6-4 and TRBJ1-5, with D unclear. Germline CDR1 MRHNA, CDR2 SNTAGT. V shed 7 bases and J shed 4 bases, with 11 bases lying between them. The length of the CDR3 is 13 residues. CDR3 nucleotide sequence: TGTGCCAGCACTACCGTAATTAATCAGCCCCAGCATTTT. This encodes CASTTVINQPQHF.

The chain couples TRBV10-1 to TRBJ1-1; D may be TRBD1 (6 bases). Germline V gene data show CDR1 as WNHNN and CDR2 as SYGVQD (reference sequence). V was cut by 0 bases and J by 8 bases, with 10 bases left in between. CDR3 length equals 13 residues. For the CDR3, the DNA is TGCGCCAGCAGTGAGTCCGGACAGAGAGAAGCTTTCTTT. Translating it yields CASSESGQREAFF.

The CDR3 DNA follows: TGTGCCTGGAGTGTCTGGGGGAGGTTTGGGCCCTCTAATGAAAAACTGTTTTTT. It is translated as CAWSVWGRFGPSNEKLFF. The V call is TRBV30, the J call TRBJ1-4; a possible D gene is TRBD1 (5 bases). Trimming pared 0 bases from V and 3 bases from J, leaving 20 bases between. The CDR3 sequence is 18 residues long. CDR1 and CDR2 (germline): GTSNPN, SVGIG (reference sequence).

The rearrangement uses TRBV7-8 and TRBJ2-7, with 9 positions matching TRBD1. V was pared by 4 bases and J by 4 bases, with 5 bases of the junction left unmatched. This CDR3 comprises 14 residues. The germline V gene encodes CDR1 SGHVS and CDR2 FQNEAQ. CDR3 amino acids: CASSSSGTGYEQYF. CDR3 DNA sequence: TGTGCCAGCAGCTCTTCCGGGACAGGGTACGAGCAGTACTTC.

The chain carries TRBV10-2 and TRBJ1-6, with 9 bases lining up with TRBD1. The germline V gene has CDR1 WSHSY and CDR2 SAAADI. V was clipped by 7 bases and J by 4 bases; unmatched bases: 5. CDR3 length: 15 amino acids. The CDR3 spells CASTAGQGYNSPLHF. The CDR3, as DNA: TGCGCCAGCACTGCAGGACAGGGGTATAATTCACCCCTCCACTTT.

A remark on this clone: The sample contains more than one DNA sequence encoding this CDR3. The rearrangement uses TRBV18 and TRBJ2-2; 7 nucleotides align to TRBD2. The CDR3 is made up of 16 amino acids. The germline V gene has CDR1 KGHSH and CDR2 LQKENI. V trimming: 3 bases; J trimming: 0 bases; junction bases outside the gene matches: 4. The CDR3 protein is CASSPLAGANTGELFF. Here the CDR3 DNA reads TGTGCCAGCTCACCCCTCGCGGGAGCGAACACCGGGGAGCTGTTTTTT.

The V call is TRBV3-1 (or the pseudogene TRBV3-2), the J call TRBJ1-6; a possible D gene is TRBD1 (6 bases). Trimming cost V 3 bases and J 6 bases, with 18 bases left between them. Per germline, CDR1 LGHDT and CDR2 YNNKEL (reference sequence). CDR3 length equals 17 residues. The DNA for the CDR3 is TGTGCCAGCAGCCACAGGATAGCACAGGGCCCTAATTCACCCCTCCACTTT. The encoded protein is CASSHRIAQGPNSPLHF.

The chain is built from TRBV11-1 and TRBJ2-7; D might be TRBD2 (6 bases). This CDR3 comprises 15 residues. Trimming removed 5 bases from V and 4 bases from J, with 18 bases in between. The germline gives CDR1 SGHAT, CDR2 FQDESV (reference sequence). CDR3 residues: CASSPGTHGFYEQYF. CDR3 nucleotide sequence: TGTGCCAGCAGCCCCGGGACTCATGGATTTTACGAGCAGTACTTC.

V and J are TRBV5-6 and TRBJ2-1, with 10 bases matching TRBD2. The CDR3 totals 16 residues. Germline CDR1 reads SGHDT; CDR2 reads YYEEEE. After removal of 0 bases from V and 5 bases from J, the junction contained 5 bases not matched to a gene. The CDR3, as DNA: TGTGCCAGCAGCTTGGTTAATAGCGGGAGGAACAATGAGCAGTTCTTC. It yields the protein CASSLVNSGRNNEQFF.

The V call is TRBV28, the J call TRBJ2-7, with D perhaps matching TRBD2 (6 bases). CDR3 length: 12 amino acids. V was pared by 10 bases and J by 2 bases, with 12 bases between. Germline V gene data show CDR1 as MDHEN and CDR2 as SYDVKM. The chain's CDR3 is CATGRQTYEQYF. CDR3 in DNA: TGTGCCACCGGGAGACAAACCTACGAGCAGTACTTC.